One sample yielded the 20 T cell receptor beta chains listed below, sequenced in a study of T cells in Graves' hyperthyroidism and ophthalmopathy. RNA transcripts provided the source from which TCR beta CDR3 regions were amplified. First-round RT-PCR targeting the TCR CDR3 was performed with the HTBI primer set. Each CDR3 protein gets one entry after TCRdb re-called the multiplex PCR reads with MiXCR. The table records more than 350,000 distinct CDR3 sequences, 15% of them present only once. The sample consisted of blood. These receptors all stem from a woman aged 30 to 39 with Graves' hyperthyroidism.

The V call is TRBV20-1, the J call TRBJ1-1; D is uncertain. Germline assignment: CDR1 DFQATT and CDR2 SNEGSKA (reference sequence). The length of the CDR3 is 12 residues. Trimming removed 4 bases from V and 0 bases from J, with 6 bases in between. The CDR3 nucleotides read TGCAGTGCTACTTCTCTGAACACTGAAGCTTTCTTT. Translation: CSATSLNTEAFF.

This clonotype was picked up a small number of times. This chain uses TRBV6-1 with TRBJ1-1; D is unresolved. The CDR3 is made up of 13 amino acids. Trimming removed 6 bases at V and 0 bases at J, with 8 bases between. Per the germline V gene, CDR1 is MNHNS and CDR2 is SASEGT. For the CDR3, the DNA is TGTGCCAGCAGCAAAAACATGAACACTGAAGCTTTCTTT. Translated, it gives CASSKNMNTEAFF.

This clonotype was detected many times. This chain uses TRBV5-1 with TRBJ2-3; D may be TRBD2 (5 bases). Trimming pared 3 bases from V and 0 bases from J, leaving 14 bases between. The CDR3 consists of 16 residues. CDR1 is SGHRS and CDR2 is YFSETQ in the germline V gene. The CDR3 here is CASSSGNTPSTDTQYF. DNA for the CDR3: TGCGCCAGCAGCTCGGGGAACACCCCTAGCACAGATACGCAGTATTTT.

This clonotype was counted only a few times. CDR3 amino acids: CASSLLLATRDTQYF. CDR3 bases: TGTGCCAGCAGCTTATTACTCGCGACGCGAGATACGCAGTATTTT. The chain employs TRBV11-1 and TRBJ2-3, with no clear D. The V and J ends lost 2 bases and 5 bases respectively, with 14 bases between them. CDR1 is SGHAT, CDR2 FQDESV, per germline (reference sequence). The CDR3 extends over 15 amino acids.

The chain combines TRBV5-1 with TRBJ2-2; perhaps TRBD1 as D (6 bases). Germline CDR1 is SGHRS and CDR2 is YFSETQ. V was cut by 0 bases and J by 0 bases, with 9 bases left in between. CDR3 length equals 16 residues. The CDR3 coding sequence is TGCGCCAGCAGCTTGGGGTGGACAGCGAACACCGGGGAGCTGTTTTTT. Translating gives CASSLGWTANTGELFF.

As to this clonotype: This CDR3 is missing its conserved last phenylalanine or tryptophan, likely due to a read error. The chain combines TRBV27 with TRBJ2-1, with 8 bases fitting TRBD1. Per germline, CDR1 MNHEY and CDR2 SMNVEV (reference sequence). This CDR3 contains 15 residues. V lost 5 bases, J lost 2 bases, and 5 bases stayed unmatched. The CDR3 loop reads CASSTTGEAYNEQFL. The CDR3 DNA reads TGTGCCAGCAGTACGACAGGGGAGGCCTACAATGAGCAGTTCCTC.

This rearrangement joins TRBV4-1 to TRBJ1-1; D gene ambiguous. The V and J ends lost 4 bases and 4 bases respectively, with 13 bases between them. Germline values: CDR1 MGHRA, CDR2 YSYEKL. The CDR3 is 14 amino acids. CDR3 protein: CASSPSGSGTEAFF. The CDR3 nucleotides read TGCGCCAGCAGCCCCAGTGGGAGCGGCACTGAAGCTTTCTTT.

The chain employs TRBV7-2 and TRBJ1-6; D not certain. CDR3 size: 11 residues. Germline V gene data show CDR1 as SGHTA and CDR2 as FQGNSA. The ends were cut back, 1 base at V and 13 bases at J, with 5 bases in the middle. CDR3 nucleotide sequence: TGTGCCAGCAGCTTAGGAATCCCCCTCCACTTT. Its protein is CASSLGIPLHF.

This clonotype came up many times. This rearrangement joins TRBV27 to TRBJ2-5, with a tentative D call TRBD2 (5 bases). CDR3 size: 14 residues. With 8 bases removed from V and 3 bases from J, the gap between germline ends came to 16 bases. In germline, CDR1 is MNHEY, CDR2 SMNVEV (reference sequence). The CDR3 nucleotides are TGTGCCAGCCGGTTTTATGTCGGGGAAGAGACCCAGTACTTC. Its protein is CASRFYVGEETQYF.

This clonotype was observed many times. CDR3 region: CASSESDRGEETQYF. Here the CDR3 DNA reads TGTGCCAGCAGTGAGTCGGACAGGGGGGAAGAGACCCAGTACTTC. The rearrangement links TRBV2 to TRBJ2-5, with 10 bases matching TRBD1. Germline V gene sequence: CDR1 SNHLY, CDR2 FYNNEI. Losses at the gene ends were 3 bases for V and 3 bases for J; bases not matched to a gene: 4. The CDR3 consists of 15 residues.

This clonotype has just a few counts. The chain joins TRBV4-2 to TRBJ2-7, with TRBD2 matching 7 bases. This CDR3 spans 16 amino acids. In germline, CDR1 is LGHNA, CDR2 YNFKEQ. The junction had 8 bases not matched to a gene; V was cut back by 0 bases and J by 3 bases. DNA of the CDR3: TGTGCCAGCAGCCAAGATAGCGAGGGAGGGGTCTACGAGCAGTACTTC. It yields the protein CASSQDSEGGVYEQYF.

The J gene is TRBJ1-4, the V gene TRBV19; 7 positions agree with TRBD1. The CDR3 totals 13 residues. V trimming: 2 bases; J trimming: 10 bases; junction bases outside the gene matches: 4. Germline CDR1 is LNHDA and CDR2 is SQIVND (reference sequence). The CDR3 DNA reads TGTGCCAGTAGTATACAGGGGGTGGGAAAACTGTTTTTT. This gives the protein CASSIQGVGKLFF.

In this sample, this clonotype turned up many times. This chain connects TRBV11-3 to TRBJ1-2; D is perhaps TRBD1 (6 bases). The CDR3 runs 15 residues. Germline loops: CDR1 SGHNT, CDR2 YENEEA. Trimming left V 8 bases short and J 0 bases short, with 16 bases between. The CDR3 reads CASRDTSGANYGYTF. The CDR3 region has the DNA TGTGCCAGCCGGGACACCTCCGGAGCTAACTATGGCTACACCTTC.

The J gene is TRBJ1-2, the V gene TRBV15, with no clear D. Trimming shortened V by 0 bases and J by 8 bases, and 10 bases separated the two germline ends. The CDR3 is made up of 13 amino acids. Germline V gene sequence: CDR1 LNHNV, CDR2 YYDKDF (reference sequence). This CDR3 is CATSRDPRGGYTF. The CDR3 bases are TGTGCCACCAGCAGAGACCCCCGAGGGGGCTACACCTTC.

The chain links TRBV7-9 to TRBJ2-1; the match to TRBD2 covers 11 bases. Losses at the gene ends were 5 bases for V and 4 bases for J; bases not matched to a gene: 7. Germline V gene data show CDR1 as SEHNR and CDR2 as FQNEAQ (reference sequence). CDR3 length: 16 residues. CDR3 in amino acids: CASSTLLAGEYNEQFF. DNA for the CDR3: TGTGCCAGCAGCACCCTACTAGCGGGGGAATACAATGAGCAGTTCTTC. Combining the CDR3 with reference TRBV7-9 and TRBJ2-1 gives the whole variable domain DTGVSQNPRHKITKRGQNVTFRCDPISEHNRLYWYRQTLGQGPEFLTYFQNEAQLEKSRLLSDRFSAERPKGSFSTLEIQRTEQGDSAMYLCASSTLLAGEYNEQFFGPGTRLTVL.

This chain uses TRBV6-4 with TRBJ2-3; no definite D call. V dropped 3 bases and J dropped 2 bases, with 18 bases sitting between them. Germline CDR1 reads MRHNA; CDR2 reads SNTAGT. CDR3 length: 17 amino acids. The DNA of the CDR3 is TGTGCCAGCAGTGAAAAGGTGTCACCACTCTTCACAGATACGCAGTATTTT. Encoded protein: CASSEKVSPLFTDTQYF.

This chain uses TRBV14 with TRBJ2-7; D uncertain. This CDR3 is 18 amino acids long. The V and J ends lost 1 base and 4 bases respectively, with 23 bases between them. CDR1 SGHDN and CDR2 FVKESK come from the germline V gene. CDR3 in amino acids: CASSQGHGSTEFWYEQYF. The CDR3 nucleotides are TGTGCCAGCAGCCAAGGGCATGGGTCGACTGAGTTTTGGTACGAGCAGTACTTC.

This clonotype has a count of ten or more. J is TRBJ2-3 and V is TRBV9, with TRBD2 identical over 7 bases. The CDR3 consists of 16 residues. Germline V gives CDR1 SGDLS, CDR2 YYNGEE. V lost 0 bases to trimming and J lost 5 bases; unmatched junction nucleotides: 9. CDR3 DNA sequence: TGTGCCAGCAGCGTAGAGGGAGGGCACCCGAGAGATACGCAGTATTTT. Encoded protein: CASSVEGGHPRDTQYF.

This clonotype was recorded many times. This CDR3 is CASQEGGDQPQHF. The CDR3 coding sequence is TGTGCCAGCCAAGAAGGGGGGGATCAGCCCCAGCATTTT. The chain combines TRBV2 with TRBJ1-5, with D perhaps TRBD1 (6 bases). The V end was cut by 8 bases, the J end by 5 bases, with 13 bases between. Germline loops: CDR1 SNHLY, CDR2 FYNNEI. The CDR3 is 13 amino acids.

V is TRBV3-1 and J is TRBJ1-2, with D possibly TRBD1 on 6 matching bases. There are 16 residues in the CDR3. Trimming cost V 4 bases and J 6 bases, with 21 bases left between them. Germline values: CDR1 LGHDT, CDR2 YNNKEL (reference sequence). CDR3 nucleotides: TGTGCCAGCAGCCGCACCCGGGACATCGATACCCATGGCTACACCTTC. As protein: CASSRTRDIDTHGYTF.